This T cell receptor beta chain is from a study of cytomegalovirus exposure and HLA in healthy donors. Study outcomes and limitations: Most TCR sequences were uncommon, yet certain public TCRs appeared in many donors. CMV serostatus alone was available as immune exposure information. In a later analysis, compared with equally common non-associated chains, HLA-associated beta chains were more expanded.

This CDR3 is built from 14 residues. The V end was cut by 3 bases, the J end by 1 base, with 12 bases between. Germline assignment: CDR1 GTSNPN and CDR2 SVGIG (reference sequence). It was healthy bone marrow donors who served as donors. Regarding this clone: What it recognizes is unknown.

It was with 60 Vbeta and 13 Jbeta primers that the PCR ran. Produced via immunoSEQ multiplex PCR; TCRdb's table is partial and in-frame only. There are some 89,000 clones in the sample; about two thirds occur only once, and 8% to 10% lies in the top ten. The receptor was isolated from a man aged 55 to 69 in good health and CMV-seronegative. The sequencing input was PBMCs. The chain employs TRBV30 and TRBJ1-1; tentative D call: TRBD1 (5 bases). The chain's CDR3 is CAWRDGHSNTEAFF. The CDR3 nucleotides are TGTGCCTGGAGGGACGGACACTCGAACACTGAAGCTTTCTTT.